This section outlines one T cell receptor beta chain sequence together with its context. The CDR3 sequence is 12 residues long. Germline values: CDR1 SEHNR, CDR2 FQNEAQ (reference sequence). Deletions cut 3 bases from V and 4 bases from J, with 4 bases between. This sample is part of a study of blood T cells in healthy people across ages. Combining a sample-barcoded 5' primer with a J-beta primer mix, a second PCR ran for about 7 to 12 cycles. Through a template-switch adaptor with 12 random nucleotides, each cDNA molecule received a tag. TCRdb re-called the 5' RACE reads through MiXCR, storing one row per CDR3 protein. Counted here are roughly 800,000 distinct CDR3 sequences, around 25% occurring once; the ten biggest clones make up 9.4%. These data also formed part of another study, on T cells of mothers and their children. That source adds: Slightly higher overlap, not significant, was seen in related mother-child pairs than in unrelated pairs.

The TCR was taken from a boy aged 5-17 years in good health. The V and J genes are TRBV7-9 and TRBJ2-1; no clear D gene. The sequenced sample was blood. The CDR3 DNA follows: TGTGCCAGCAGCTTCAAGTACAATGAGCAGTTCTTC. It encodes CASSFKYNEQFF.